This entry describes one TCR beta chain. This sample was included in a study of blood T cell repertoires in COVID-19. As for the study in general: From T cells, B-cell-depleted T cells, or PBMCs came the material, which was cDNA or gDNA.

Trimming took 0 bases from V and 7 from J; bases not matched to a gene: 7. CDR3 length equals 15 residues. Looked up from germline, CDR1 is MNHEY and CDR2 is SVGAGI. Authors' analysis steps: Amplification from reference gene primers served as the basis for estimated nucleated cell counts. Data came from immunoSEQ multiplex PCR; TCRdb stores just in-frame clones and leaves some out. V and J calls and clone size follow that table, whereas D and trimming were derived from the DNA. The sample has about 290,000 clones, roughly 80% seen once; the top ten hold 4.1%. The chain has TRBV6-5 and TRBJ1-1; 8 nucleotides align to TRBD1. The sequenced material came from peripheral blood. The receptor comes from a woman aged 45-65 years with active or convalescent COVID-19. In nucleotides, the CDR3 is TGTGCCAGCAGTTACTCCGGAGGGACAGGCAATGAAGCTTTCTTT. Protein product: CASSYSGGTGNEAFF.